A selection of T cell receptor beta chains follows, all from one sample in a study of radiation and T cells in renal cell carcinoma. Clones were read by immunoSEQ multiplex PCR, and TCRdb kept only the in-frame ones, dropping some. This table holds around 16,000 clones, 58% found once. The input for sequencing was tumor tissue, taken from a patient whose treatment was nephrectomy without radiotherapy. These receptors all come from a man aged 35-49 years with renal cell carcinoma. Each CDR3 is given with its conserved first and last residue. D genes are given only for firm matches. Clone size is not always given. Where it is, it says once, few, many or a class for expanded clones.

cdr3_aa cdr3_nt clone_size v_call d_call j_call
CASSRGQPNTEAFF TGTGCCAGCAGCCGGGGACAGCCGAACACTGAAGCTTTCTTT . TRBV5-8 TRBD1 TRBJ1-1
CASRGGNFAEAFF TGTGCCAGCAGGGGAGGGAATTTCGCTGAAGCTTTCTTT . TRBV27 . TRBJ1-1
CASSAEDPTEQYF TGTGCCAGCAGCGCCGAGGACCCCACTGAGCAGTACTTC large TRBV9 . TRBJ2-7
CASSFERQSTDTQYF TGTGCCAGCAGCTTCGAGCGCCAAAGCACAGATACGCAGTATTTT . TRBV5-4 . TRBJ2-3
CASSSWAVRAGSSYEQYF TGTGCCAGCAGTTCGTGGGCCGTTCGCGCGGGGAGCTCCTACGAGCAGTACTTC . TRBV27 . TRBJ2-7
CASSSGTGGDRNTEAFF TGTGCCAGCAGCTCCGGGACAGGGGGCGATCGGAACACTGAAGCTTTCTTT . TRBV7-6 TRBD1 TRBJ1-1
CSVYITGANNEQFF TGCAGCGTTTATATTACAGGGGCTAACAATGAGCAGTTCTTC . TRBV29-1 TRBD1 TRBJ2-1
CASSLAGTGFGYTF TGTGCCAGCAGCTTAGCCGGGACAGGGTTTGGCTACACCTTC . TRBV5-6 TRBD1 TRBJ1-2
CASSPRAGTDNTGELFF TGTGCCAGCAGCCCCCGAGCTGGGACAGATAACACCGGGGAGCTGTTTTTT . TRBV9 TRBD1 TRBJ2-2
CASSKGLVREAFF TGTGCCAGCAGCAAAGGCCTAGTCCGTGAAGCTTTCTTT . TRBV7-2 . TRBJ1-1
CASSRDTTNTGELFF TGTGCCAGCAGCCGGGACACCACGAACACCGGGGAGCTGTTTTTT . TRBV2 . TRBJ2-2
CASSAEGLLNYGYTF TGTGCCAGCAGCGCAGAGGGACTGCTAAACTATGGCTACACCTTC . TRBV5-4 . TRBJ1-2
CASRGDGEAFF TGTGCCAGCCGGGGGGACGGTGAAGCTTTCTTT few TRBV27 . TRBJ1-1
CATLRDSGNTIYF TGTGCCACCTTGCGGGATTCTGGAAACACCATATATTTT few TRBV2 . TRBJ1-3
CASSLARQGHGYTF TGTGCCAGCAGCTTAGCGAGGCAGGGACATGGCTACACCTTC few TRBV7-2 . TRBJ1-2
CSAASYEQYF TGCAGTGCTGCCTCCTACGAGCAGTACTTC . TRBV20-1 . TRBJ2-7
CASSLEAGTNQPQHF TGTGCCAGCAGCTTAGAGGCAGGCACAAATCAGCCCCAGCATTTT . TRBV7-2 . TRBJ1-5
CASSRGTATEAFF TGTGCCAGCAGCCGCGGGACAGCAACTGAAGCTTTCTTT . TRBV4-2 TRBD1 TRBJ1-1
CASSATGQQNQPQHF TGTGCCAGCTCAGCTACGGGACAACAAAATCAGCCCCAGCATTTT . TRBV18 . TRBJ1-5
CASSPSPNYGYTF TGTGCCAGCAGCCCCTCACCTAACTATGGCTACACCTTC . TRBV5-5 . TRBJ1-2
CASSRDRVFKGYTF TGTGCCAGTTCCCGGGACAGGGTTTTTAAGGGCTACACCTTC . TRBV19 TRBD1 TRBJ1-2
CASSLAGRGLDEQYF TGTGCCAGCAGCTTGGCCGGCAGGGGGCTGGACGAGCAGTACTTC once TRBV5-4 TRBD1 TRBJ2-7
CASSIRFWQFF TGTGCCAGTAGTATAAGGTTTTGGCAGTTCTTC . TRBV19 . TRBJ2-1
CASSPGTEGQPQHF TGCGCCAGCAGCCCTGGGACGGAGGGGCAGCCCCAGCATTTT . TRBV5-1 . TRBJ1-5
CASRRLWDSYSGNTIYF TGTGCCAGCAGGCGTCTTTGGGACTCCTACTCTGGAAACACCATATATTTT once TRBV27 . TRBJ1-3
CASSIQGAGTGELFF TGTGCCAGCAGTATACAGGGGGCGGGCACCGGGGAGCTGTTTTTT medium-sized TRBV6-1 TRBD1 TRBJ2-2
CASSFRWGDEQYF TGCGCCAGCAGCTTTCGTTGGGGGGACGAGCAGTACTTC . TRBV5-1 . TRBJ2-7
CASSEGANTEAFF TGTGCCAGCAGTGAGGGGGCGAACACTGAAGCTTTCTTT few TRBV6-4 . TRBJ1-1
CSVPLNTEAFF TGCAGTGTTCCTTTAAACACTGAAGCTTTCTTT . TRBV20-1 . TRBJ1-1
CASSLVAGTPSYNEQFF TGTGCCAGCAGCTTGGTGGCAGGGACACCCTCCTACAATGAGCAGTTCTTC . TRBV5-6 . TRBJ2-1
CASSDGGATDTQYF TGTGCCAGCAGTGACGGGGGGGCCACAGATACGCAGTATTTT few TRBV6-4 . TRBJ2-3
CASALAGGPRETQYF TGTGCCAGTGCCCTCGCGGGGGGGCCTCGGGAGACCCAGTACTTC . TRBV19 TRBD2 TRBJ2-5
CASSYDRGRVNTQYF TGTGCCAGCAGTTACGACAGGGGAAGGGTAAATACGCAGTATTTT . TRBV6-6 TRBD1 TRBJ2-3
CAWKRTGIGNTIYF TGTGCCTGGAAAAGGACAGGAATAGGAAACACCATATATTTT . TRBV30 TRBD1 TRBJ1-3
CASSRTSSNTGELFF TGTGCCAGCAGCCGGACTAGCTCAAACACCGGGGAGCTGTTTTTT few TRBV7-6 TRBD2 TRBJ2-2
CASSSLTSYGYTF TGTGCCAGCTCCTCCTTAACATCTTATGGCTACACCTTC . TRBV27 . TRBJ1-2